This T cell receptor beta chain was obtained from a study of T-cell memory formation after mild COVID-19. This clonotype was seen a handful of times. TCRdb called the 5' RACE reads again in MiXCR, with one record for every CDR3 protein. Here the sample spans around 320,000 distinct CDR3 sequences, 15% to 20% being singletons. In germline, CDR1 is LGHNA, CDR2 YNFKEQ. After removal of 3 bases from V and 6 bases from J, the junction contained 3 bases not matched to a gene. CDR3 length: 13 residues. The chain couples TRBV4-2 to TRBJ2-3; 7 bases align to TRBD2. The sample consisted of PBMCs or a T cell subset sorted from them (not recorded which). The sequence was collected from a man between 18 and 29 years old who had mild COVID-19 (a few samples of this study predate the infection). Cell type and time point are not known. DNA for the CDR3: TGTGCCAGCAGCCAGCTAGCGGCGGATACGCAGTATTTT. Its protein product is CASSQLAADTQYF.